This TCR beta chain was recovered during a study of blood T cells in healthy people across ages (dated by TCRdb to 2013 to 2016). For the wider study: Template switching captured roughly one uniquely barcoded TCR beta cDNA molecule per two T cells in model experiments. The study analyzed two additional independent replicas of 1 million unique cDNA reads from the same blood draw for two donors, one aged 18 to 30 and one aged 80 or older. The donors were divided into four age groups: young (average approximately 16 years), middle-aged (approximately 39), aged (approximately 62) and long-lived (more than 75). Donors of different ages were randomly distributed across sequencing lanes to avoid experimental bias. Using deep sequencing normalized with unique cDNA molecular identifiers, the study measured how TCR beta repertoire diversity changes with age.

To note about this clonotype: Its cognate antigen has yet to be identified. One base away there is no much larger clone; base qualities are not given.

After removal of 4 bases from V and 10 bases from J, the junction retains 7 bases not matched to a gene. CDR1 and CDR2 are drawn from the germline V gene: SGHRS, YFSETQ. Spanning cysteine to phenylalanine, the CDR3 consists of 14 amino acids. The CDR3 DNA has 42 bases and is translated from base 1. The donors were 40 or so Caucasian individuals from Russia, aged roughly 6 to 100 years, who were systemically healthy. Ten milliliters of peripheral blood were collected from each donor into EDTA-treated Vacutainer tubes. Ficoll-Paque density-gradient centrifugation was used to isolate PBMCs, with at least 6.5 million per sample. Total RNA was extracted from PBMCs with Trizol reagent, with at least 6 micrograms obtained per sample. Naive CD45RAhigh/CD27high T cell percentages were measured by flow cytometry on a PBMC aliquot from every donor. Overall results and qualifications from the work: Compared with the aged group, the long-lived group had more naive CD4+ T cells, fewer expanded clones and increased TCR diversity, a pattern suggesting age selection. Since profiling was done on bulk unsorted PBMCs, naive and antigen-experienced compartments could not be conclusively compared. Estimates of total diversity based on one million sequenced T cells were considered lower bounds and underestimates. As age increased, observed TCR beta diversity per million T cells dropped in a roughly linear way, and a significant reduction was already evident by age about 36. There was a strong correlation between observed TCR beta diversity and the percentage of naive T cells measured by flow cytometry. Because the CMV infection status of the donors was unknown, age-related changes in expanded clonotypes may potentially have been confounded.

The receptor library was made with 5' RACE. The sample was run on an Illumina HiSeq 2500. A second PCR of 7 to 11 cycles was performed with a sample-barcoded 5' primer and a J-beta primer mix. A template-switch 5' adaptor carrying 12 random nucleotides introduced a unique molecular identifier onto each TCR beta cDNA molecule. Each sample yielded at least 2.5 million CDR3-containing paired-end reads. All of the RNA was converted into first-strand cDNA using the Mint cDNA synthesis kit, with a TRBC-specific oligonucleotide serving as the primer. All cDNA was treated with uracil-DNA glycosylase and then went through a first 18-cycle PCR with the universal primers M1SS and BC2_uni_R. The paper's processing steps were these. Normalization of each sample was performed by random selection of 1 million high-quality reads, each carrying a distinct molecular identifier. Reads sharing molecular identifiers were discarded rather than binned into consensus sequences. MiTCR, set to a Q25 quality threshold and the strictest error-elimination algorithm, was used for CDR3 identification, clonotype clustering and error correction. A nonparametric unseen species model with Euler transformation was used to estimate lower-bound total TCR beta diversity. Using fastp at Q25 and MiXCR, TCRdb reprocessed the public reads and kept productive beta chains. Here each entry gathers all rows of one CDR3 protein and keeps the most common genes and DNA. These V and J calls derive from TCRdb rather than the authors' analysis. Within this sample are fewer than 750,000 distinct CDR3 sequences, with more than 45% of them counted one time only. Around 23% of the sample lies in the top ten.

This receptor chain uses TRBV5-1 and TRBJ1-6, with 8 junctional bases fitting TRBD1. The TCR sequence derives from a man older than 75 in good health. Input material: blood. The DNA sequence reads TGCGCCAGCAGCGGGGGACAGGACAACTCACCCCTCCACTTT. This translates into CASSGGQDNSPLHF.